This is a list of T cell receptor beta chains from one sample in a study of control samples from healthy donors and cancer patients. TCRdb's copy holds only in-frame clones and misses some; the assay was immunoSEQ multiplex PCR. In the table there are under 140,000 clones, 88% of which are singletons. Specimen: PBMCs. The source is a woman aged 60-75 years with lung cancer. Both conserved end residues are part of each CDR3. The order of the fields is CDR3 length, clone size, V gene, D gene, J gene, CDR3 protein, CDR3 DNA. A D gene is named only where the DNA matches it firmly. Some rows mark clone size as missing; the rest say once, few, many or name a class of expanded clone.

14,NA,TRBV18,NA,TRBJ1-5,CASSRTHAFQPQHF,TGTGCCAGCTCACGAACCCACGCTTTTCAGCCCCAGCATTTT
16,NA,TRBV6-5,NA,TRBJ1-2,CASSYSSNVGEGSYTF,TGTGCCAGCAGTTACTCGAGTAATGTTGGGGAAGGGAGCTACACCTTC
19,NA,TRBV19,NA,TRBJ1-4,CASFKRHRPSLEGYEKLFF,TGTGCCTCTTTTAAAAGACACAGACCCAGCCTCGAGGGTTATGAAAAACTGTTTTTT
17,once,TRBV5-4,TRBD2,TRBJ2-1,CASSLGGVAGGGNEQFF,TGTGCCAGCAGCCTGGGAGGGGTAGCGGGAGGAGGCAATGAGCAGTTCTTC
18,few,TRBV7-6,TRBD1,TRBJ1-3,CASSTRQGTPPEGNTIYF,TGTGCCAGCAGCACCCGACAGGGGACGCCCCCTGAGGGAAACACCATATATTTT
11,NA,TRBV6-5,NA,TRBJ2-3,CASSNTDTQYF,TGTGCCAGCAGCAACACAGATACGCAGTATTTT
18,NA,TRBV6-6,TRBD1,TRBJ1-4,CASSRGQGPHGTNEKLFF,TGTGCCAGCAGTCGAGGACAGGGGCCGCATGGGACTAATGAAAAACTGTTTTTT
17,NA,TRBV3-1/TRBV3-2,NA,TRBJ2-1,CASSPKVEGYSYNEQFF,TGTGCCAGCAGCCCAAAAGTGGAGGGTTACTCCTACAATGAGCAGTTCTTC
13,NA,TRBV29-1,NA,TRBJ1-2,CSVNDAANYGYTF,TGCAGCGTGAATGACGCAGCTAACTATGGCTACACCTTC
15,NA,TRBV6-5,TRBD1,TRBJ1-4,CASSSTGTGVEKLFF,TGTGCCAGCAGTTCGACCGGGACAGGAGTTGAAAAACTGTTTTTT
13,NA,TRBV6-5,TRBD1,TRBJ2-7,CASIRQGANEQYF,TGTGCCAGCATTCGACAGGGGGCCAACGAGCAGTACTTC
15,NA,TRBV9,TRBD2,TRBJ2-2,CASSATSGNTGELFF,TGTGCCAGCAGCGCGACTAGCGGGAACACCGGGGAGCTGTTTTTT
14,NA,TRBV7-9,NA,TRBJ1-5,CASSFGGLGQPQHF,TGTGCCAGCAGCTTCGGGGGCTTAGGTCAGCCCCAGCATTTT
15,NA,TRBV7-9,TRBD1,TRBJ2-7,CASSFGTGGNYEQYF,TGTGCCAGCAGCTTCGGGACAGGGGGAAACTACGAGCAGTACTTC
13,NA,TRBV29-1,TRBD2,TRBJ2-7,CSVLAEYPYEQYF,TGCAGCGTACTAGCGGAGTACCCCTACGAGCAGTACTTC
15,NA,TRBV5-1,NA,TRBJ2-1,CASSLSGRSYNEQFF,TGCGCCAGCAGCTTGAGCGGCAGATCCTACAATGAGCAGTTCTTC
14,few,TRBV11-3,NA,TRBJ2-5,CASSLASSQETQYF,TGTGCCAGCAGCTTAGCCTCCTCCCAAGAGACCCAGTACTTC
16,NA,TRBV10-3,TRBD1,TRBJ1-5,CAISESGTGSSLPQHF,TGTGCCATCAGTGAGTCGGGGACAGGGAGTAGTTTGCCCCAGCATTTT
14,NA,TRBV5-5,NA,TRBJ1-1,CASSLQTGNTEAFF,TGTGCCAGCAGCTTACAGACAGGGAACACTGAAGCTTTCTTT
15,few,TRBV19,NA,TRBJ1-2,CASSVRRDSNYGYTF,TGTGCCAGTAGTGTCCGCAGGGATTCTAACTATGGCTACACCTTC
13,NA,TRBV2,NA,TRBJ1-2,CASSEISNYGYTF,TGTGCCAGCAGTGAAATCTCTAACTATGGCTACACCTTC
13,NA,TRBV6-2/TRBV6-3,NA,TRBJ1-2,CASSYGVEHGYTF,TGTGCCAGCAGTTACGGGGTGGAACATGGCTACACCTTC
15,NA,TRBV3-1/TRBV3-2,TRBD2,TRBJ2-1,CASSQGLAGLTEQFF,TGTGCCAGCAGCCAGGGACTAGCGGGACTGACTGAGCAGTTCTTC
12,NA,TRBV30,NA,TRBJ2-5,CAWRLPSGLEYF,TGTGCCTGGAGGCTCCCCTCGGGACTCGAGTACTTC
13,NA,TRBV29-1,NA,TRBJ2-7,CSVELVGSYEQYF,TGCAGCGTTGAACTAGTGGGGTCCTACGAGCAGTACTTC
15,NA,TRBV11-3,NA,TRBJ2-3,CASSLGRGGSDTQYF,TGTGCCAGCAGCTTAGGGCGCGGGGGCTCAGATACGCAGTATTTT
16,NA,TRBV4-2,TRBD2,TRBJ2-3,CASSQLAGGNTDTQYF,TGTGCCAGCAGCCAACTAGCGGGGGGAAACACAGATACGCAGTATTTT
14,NA,TRBV6-5,NA,TRBJ1-5,CASTTGVSNQPQHF,TGTGCCAGCACTACGGGGGTTAGCAATCAGCCCCAGCATTTT
14,NA,TRBV4-1,NA,TRBJ2-7,CASSPQAVLREQYF,TGCGCCAGCAGCCCACAGGCGGTCCTACGAGAGCAGTACTTC
19,NA,TRBV7-2,TRBD1,TRBJ1-2,CASSTREGAGGEAGYGYTF,TGTGCCAGCAGCACCCGGGAAGGGGCAGGGGGCGAAGCGGGATATGGCTACACCTTC
15,NA,TRBV18,TRBD2,TRBJ2-1,CASSAGTSTYNEQFF,TGTGCCAGCTCGGCCGGGACTAGTACCTACAATGAGCAGTTCTTC
18,NA,TRBV24-1,NA,TRBJ1-1,CATFGPLRPNLWNTEAFF,TGTGCCACTTTTGGCCCCCTGCGCCCCAACCTTTGGAACACTGAAGCTTTCTTT
18,many,TRBV19,TRBD1,TRBJ1-5,CASSSSPGTGFSNQPQHF,TGTGCCAGTAGTTCCTCTCCCGGGACAGGATTTAGCAATCAGCCCCAGCATTTT
15,once,TRBV27,TRBD1,TRBJ1-2,CASSLIQGAYHGYTF,TGTGCCAGCAGTTTAATACAGGGGGCGTATCATGGCTACACCTTC
14,NA,TRBV19,NA,TRBJ1-1,CASRPRGMNTEAFF,TGTGCCAGTAGACCGAGAGGGATGAACACTGAAGCTTTCTTT
12,once,TRBV12-3/TRBV12-4,NA,TRBJ1-5,CASRRGNQPQHF,TGTGCCAGCAGGAGGGGTAATCAGCCCCAGCATTTT
15,NA,TRBV5-1,TRBD1,TRBJ1-1,CASSSTGGGNTEAFF,TGCGCCAGCAGCTCCACAGGGGGCGGGAACACTGAAGCTTTCTTT
14,NA,TRBV27,NA,TRBJ2-4,CASSLRGNGNIQYF,TGTGCCAGCAGCCTAAGGGGAAACGGTAACATTCAGTACTTC
16,NA,TRBV6-5,NA,TRBJ1-4,CASSYSRSSASEKLFF,TGTGCCAGCAGTTACTCTCGATCGTCCGCCTCTGAAAAACTGTTTTTT
13,NA,TRBV18,NA,TRBJ2-3,CASSPVTGDTQYF,TGTGCCAGCTCACCAGTTACAGGGGATACGCAGTATTTT
17,NA,TRBV5-1,TRBD1,TRBJ2-5,CASSINQETGVGETQYF,TGCGCCAGCAGCATTAACCAGGAGACAGGGGTGGGGGAGACCCAGTACTTC
15,once,TRBV11-2,TRBD1,TRBJ1-2,CASSLDQGASYGYTF,TGTGCCAGCAGCTTAGACCAGGGGGCGAGCTATGGCTACACCTTC
15,NA,TRBV27,NA,TRBJ1-6,CASSLSVSYNSPLHF,TGTGCCAGCAGTTTATCTGTCAGTTATAATTCACCCCTCCACTTT
15,NA,TRBV5-1,NA,TRBJ2-1,CASSLGGVSGNEQFF,TGCGCCAGCAGCCTGGGGGGAGTAAGTGGCAATGAGCAGTTCTTC
15,NA,TRBV7-2,TRBD2,TRBJ2-3,CASRSGTSDTDTQYF,TGTGCCAGCAGGTCCGGGACTAGCGACACAGATACGCAGTATTTT
16,NA,TRBV5-4,NA,TRBJ2-5,CASSLADSGAEETQYF,TGTGCCAGCAGCTTGGCCGATTCGGGAGCGGAAGAGACCCAGTACTTC
14,NA,TRBV7-2,NA,TRBJ1-1,CASSLEYGNTEAFF,TGTGCCAGCAGCTTAGAGTACGGGAACACTGAAGCTTTCTTT
13,NA,TRBV7-2,NA,TRBJ1-4,CASRSQAVGSLFF,TGTGCCAGCAGATCCCAGGCGGTCGGTTCGCTGTTTTTT
16,once,TRBV7-2,NA,TRBJ2-4,CASSPWTGRASNIQYF,TGTGCCAGCAGCCCTTGGACAGGGAGGGCCTCAAACATTCAGTACTTC
14,once,TRBV5-1,NA,TRBJ1-6,CATAEGEDNSPLHF,TGCGCCACCGCTGAGGGGGAGGATAATTCACCCCTCCACTTT
11,NA,TRBV19,NA,TRBJ2-5,CASGRQETQYF,TGTGCTAGCGGACGGCAAGAGACCCAGTACTTC
18,NA,TRBV6-2/TRBV6-3,NA,TRBJ1-1,CASSYNPGTKNLKEEAFF,TGTGCCAGCAGTTACAACCCCGGGACAAAAAACCTAAAGGAGGAAGCTTTCTTT
17,once,TRBV7-2,TRBD1,TRBJ1-6,CASSSPGTGASGSPLHF,TGTGCCAGCAGCTCCCCAGGGACAGGGGCCAGCGGTTCACCCCTCCACTTT
13,NA,TRBV30,NA,TRBJ2-5,CAWRAVGVETQYF,TGTGCCTGGAGGGCCGTGGGAGTCGAGACCCAGTACTTC
15,NA,TRBV7-8,NA,TRBJ1-2,CASSLAGSGAYGYTF,TGTGCCAGCAGCTTAGCAGGATCGGGGGCCTATGGCTACACCTTC
16,NA,TRBV7-3,TRBD1,TRBJ1-1,CASSETPGTANTEAFF,TGTGCCAGCAGCGAAACTCCCGGGACAGCGAACACTGAAGCTTTCTTT